The text below deals with one T cell receptor (beta chain). V lost 5 bases, J lost 8 bases, and 18 bases lay in between. Germline CDR1 SGHNT, CDR2 YENEEA. This CDR3 has 14 residues. The data stem from a study of shared clonotypes between healthy human individuals. CD8 cells regarded as naive lacked CD45RO, were positively chosen for CCR7, and omitted terminally differentiated effector memory CD45RA+ cells. Repertoires were generated with immunoSEQ multiplex PCR, while TCRdb's copy carries only in-frame clones and drops some. The top ten clones hold 20% to 30% of a sample with some 800,000 clones, about 91% of them seen once.

Sequenced input: naive CD8+ T cells sorted from blood. The receptor's source is a man under 40 in good health. This rearrangement joins TRBV11-3 to TRBJ1-2; D perhaps matches TRBD1 (5 bases). The CDR3 spells CASSPPRGTHGYTF. Here the CDR3 DNA reads TGTGCCAGCAGCCCCCCTCGAGGGACTCACGGCTACACCTTC. Using reference TRBV11-3 and TRBJ1-2 for the parts outside the CDR3, the full variable domain is EAGVVQSPRYKIIEKKQPVAFWCNPISGHNTLYWYLQNLGQGPELLIRYENEEAVDDSQLPKDRFSAERLKGVDSTLKIQPAELGDSAVYLCASSPPRGTHGYTFGSGTRLTVV.